This T cell receptor (beta chain) was recovered during a study of T cell responses to AZD1222 COVID-19 vaccine. V lost 1 base to trimming and J lost 5 bases, with 5 bases between them. The CDR3 runs to 11 residues. The germline gives CDR1 DFQATT, CDR2 SNEGSKA (reference sequence). Comment on this clone: Its specificity is not known.

The method was immunoSEQ multiplex PCR; TCRdb's version includes in-frame clones alone and lacks a portion of them. The profile covers 200,000 or so clones, with about nine tenths appearing a single time and 2.5% to 3% taken by the ten largest. Study-wide results and caveats: Unmutated variant regions are reportedly targeted by nearly half of spike-specific TCRs. Elevations in Spike-specific TCR breadth and depth followed administration of two AZD1222 doses. Donors were largely white British and mainly female; clonal diversity was possibly underestimated.

The chain links TRBV20-1 to TRBJ2-5, with D possibly called TRBD1 or TRBD2 (5 bases each). This TCR came from an adult in good health. Sequenced material: peripheral blood, taken on day 0 of MenACWY control vaccination. CDR3: CSARGGETQYF. The CDR3 DNA reads TGCAGTGCTAGAGGGGGGGAGACCCAGTACTTC.